The 20 T cell receptor beta chains below were found in one sample sequenced in a study of graft-versus-host responses after intestinal transplantation. Graft specimens yielded both intraepithelial and lamina propria lymphocytes. Some clones are missing from TCRdb's copy, which holds only in-frame ones; the method was immunoSEQ multiplex PCR. The sample lists fewer than 15,000 clones, roughly 70% occurring once. The sample was ileum tissue, taken 717 days after intestinal transplantation. The origin of the receptors is a human patient who received an intestinal transplant, so some T cells may come from the graft donor.

The gene calls are TRBV19 and TRBJ1-5; D is unclear. In germline, CDR1 is LNHDA, CDR2 SQIVND (reference sequence). The V end lost 0 bases, the J end lost 10 bases, and 7 bases lay between the germline ends. The CDR3 spans 12 residues. This CDR3 reads CASSIEGNPQHF. DNA for the CDR3: TGTGCCAGTAGTATAGAGGGAAACCCCCAGCATTTT.

The CDR3 loop is CASRWGGGGSEQYF. Here the CDR3 DNA reads TGTGCCAGCAGATGGGGCGGAGGGGGAAGCGAGCAGTACTTC. The chain is built from TRBV7-2 and TRBJ2-5; D is tentatively TRBD1 or TRBD2 (6 bases each). The J call is in doubt because the DNA end fits TRBJ2-7 better. Germline lookup yields CDR1 SGHTA and CDR2 FQGNSA. The length of the CDR3 is 14 residues.

The chain carries TRBV7-9 and TRBJ2-2, with 12 bases identical to TRBD1. Germline V gives CDR1 SEHNR, CDR2 FQNEAQ (reference sequence). V shed 5 bases and J 7 bases; nucleotides not matched to a gene: 5. The CDR3 is 15 amino acids. Written as DNA, the CDR3 is TGTGCCAGCAGCCCGAGGGACAGGGGGCGCGGGGAGCTGTTTTTT. It translates to CASSPRDRGRGELFF. Supplemented by reference TRBV7-9 and TRBJ2-2, the full variable domain reads DTGVSQNPRHKITKRGQNVTFRCDPISEHNRLYWYRQTLGQGPEFLTYFQNEAQLEKSRLLSDRFSAERPKGSFSTLEIQRTEQGDSAMYLCASSPRDRGRGELFFGEGSRLTVL.

This clone counts as medium-sized (0.01 to 0.1%). V usage is TRBV28 and J usage is TRBJ1-1; perhaps TRBD1 as D (5 bases). Germline CDR1 and CDR2: MDHEN and SYDVKM. The CDR3 has 14 residues. V was pared by 6 bases and J by 4 bases, with 15 bases between. CDR3 in amino acids: CASSGGARGTEAFF. The CDR3 DNA follows: TGTGCCAGCAGCGGTGGGGCTAGGGGCACTGAAGCTTTCTTT.

This sequence joins TRBV5-1 and TRBJ2-1, with TRBD2 matching 7 bases. CDR1 and CDR2 from the germline V gene are SGHRS and YFSETQ. The V segment lost 0 bases and the J segment 2 bases; nucleotides outside the gene matches: 2. This CDR3 contains 15 residues. In nucleotides, the CDR3 is TGCGCCAGCAGCTTGGTGCTAGCGGCCTACAATGAGCAGTTCTTC. Its protein product is CASSLVLAAYNEQFF. Using reference TRBV5-1 and TRBJ2-1 for the parts outside the CDR3, the full variable domain is KAGVTQTPRYLIKTRGQQVTLSCSPISGHRSVSWYQQTPGQGLQFLFEYFSETQRNKGNFPGRFSGRQFSNSRSEMNVSTLELGDSALYLCASSLVLAAYNEQFFGPGTRLTVL.

This sequence joins TRBV28 and TRBJ1-2; D is unresolved. The germline V gene encodes CDR1 MDHEN and CDR2 SYDVKM. The V gene lost 6 bases and the J gene lost 0 bases, with 8 bases spanning the gap. The CDR3 has 13 amino acids. CDR3 protein: CASSEASNYGYTF. The CDR3 coding sequence is TGTGCCAGCAGCGAAGCCTCTAACTATGGCTACACCTTC.

This chain connects TRBV9 to TRBJ2-2; D gene uncertain. The V end lost 2 bases, the J end lost 5 bases, and 10 bases lay between the germline ends. CDR1 and CDR2 (germline): SGDLS, YYNGEE. The CDR3 has 14 residues. The chain's CDR3 is CASSVSVGTGELFF. The CDR3 DNA follows: TGTGCCAGCAGCGTTAGTGTGGGGACCGGGGAGCTGTTTTTT. The whole variable domain, remainder taken from reference TRBV9 and TRBJ2-2, is DSGVTQTPKHLITATGQRVTLRCSPRSGDLSVYWYQQSLDQGLQFLIQYYNGEERAKGNILERFSAQQFPDLHSELNLSSLELGDSALYFCASSVSVGTGELFFGEGSRLTVL.

V gene TRBV10-1 combines with J gene TRBJ1-2; no clear D. The CDR3 runs to 15 residues. Germline lookup yields CDR1 WNHNN and CDR2 SYGVQD (reference sequence). Trimming removed 0 bases at V and 2 bases at J, with 10 bases between. The CDR3 nucleotides read TGCGCCAGCAGTGAGTCGATATCCCCCAACTATGGCTACACCTTC. It codes for CASSESISPNYGYTF.

The chain is built from TRBV28 and TRBJ2-7; D is unclear. The CDR3 spans 14 residues. The germline V and J ends were trimmed by 2 bases and 5 bases, with 13 bases remaining between them. Germline V gene lookup returns CDR1 MDHEN and CDR2 SYDVKM. This CDR3 reads CASSLGSRKDEQYF. CDR3 nucleotides: TGTGCCAGCAGTTTAGGTAGCAGGAAGGACGAGCAGTACTTC.

This clone was seen once. V usage is TRBV7-9 and J usage is TRBJ2-3; D ambiguous. V was pared by 4 bases and J by 2 bases, with 16 bases between. The CDR3 has 16 amino acids. Germline loops: CDR1 SEHNR, CDR2 FQNEAQ (reference sequence). The CDR3 DNA follows: TGTGCCAGCAGCTCGGTGGGTGGGATTTCCACAGATACGCAGTATTTT. Protein product: CASSSVGGISTDTQYF.

V gene TRBV29-1 combines with J gene TRBJ1-4; D gene unclear. The V gene's germline CDR1 is SQVTM and CDR2 ANQGSEA. Trimming removed 0 bases from V and 7 bases from J, with 6 bases in between. The CDR3 sequence is 12 residues long. In DNA, the CDR3 is TGCAGCGTTGAAGATTCGGGTGAAAAACTGTTTTTT. Protein sequence: CSVEDSGEKLFF.

The V gene is TRBV28, the J gene TRBJ2-7; 8 bases are a match to TRBD2. V shed 6 bases and J 1 base; nucleotides not matched to a gene: 11. Germline lookup yields CDR1 MDHEN and CDR2 SYDVKM. CDR3 size: 16 residues. CDR3 residues: CASSPGGGGNSYEQYF. For the CDR3, the DNA is TGTGCCAGCAGCCCGGGAGGGGGAGGGAATTCCTACGAGCAGTACTTC.

This sequence joins TRBV7-2 and TRBJ2-5; 11 positions match TRBD2. The J call may be mistaken, given a closer DNA end match to TRBJ2-7. The germline gives CDR1 SGHTA, CDR2 FQGNSA. The CDR3 extends over 14 amino acids. The CDR3 DNA sequence: TGTGCCAGCAAACCGGGACTAGCGGTCTACGAGCAGTACTTC. Translated: CASKPGLAVYEQYF.

This rearrangement joins TRBV9 to TRBJ1-6, with D perhaps TRBD1 (5 bases). Trimming removed 0 bases at V and 9 bases at J, with 7 bases between. Germline V gene data show CDR1 as SGDLS and CDR2 as YYNGEE. This CDR3 is 13 amino acids long. The CDR3 is CASSVGGASPLHF. The CDR3 DNA reads TGTGCCAGCAGCGTAGGGGGCGCTTCACCCCTCCACTTT.

The chain recombines TRBV6-1 with TRBJ2-1, with 12 bases matching TRBD2. Germline-derived CDR1 and CDR2 are MNHNS and SASEGT. The trim removed 4 bases at V and 6 bases at J, leaving 7 bases unmatched. The CDR3 runs to 16 residues. CDR3 residues: CASSASGRALGNEQFF. The CDR3 bases are TGTGCCAGCAGTGCTAGCGGGAGGGCCCTGGGCAATGAGCAGTTCTTC.

The V call is TRBV7-8, the J call TRBJ1-5; no definite D call. Trimming left V 1 base short and J 9 bases short, with 10 bases between. The CDR3 runs 13 residues. Germline CDR1 reads SGHVS; CDR2 reads FQNEAQ. The CDR3 DNA is TGTGCCAGCAGCTTAGGTCCCCGGGGGCCCCAGCATTTT. Protein product: CASSLGPRGPQHF.

This chain links TRBV7-8 with TRBJ1-1, with D possibly matching TRBD1 (5 bases). The length of the CDR3 is 17 residues. The V gene lost 0 bases and the J gene lost 6 bases, with 20 bases spanning the gap. Germline CDR1 is SGHVS and CDR2 is FQNEAQ. The CDR3 spells CASSLAPPGVSGPEAFF. CDR3 in DNA: TGTGCCAGCAGCTTAGCCCCACCAGGAGTTTCAGGGCCTGAAGCTTTCTTT.

The rearrangement joins TRBV15 to TRBJ1-2; weak D call: TRBD1 (6 bases). The CDR3 consists of 15 residues. Trimming removed 2 bases at V and 8 bases at J, with 18 bases between. Germline lookup yields CDR1 LNHNV and CDR2 YYDKDF (reference sequence). The CDR3: CATSRTGTPHGGYTF. The CDR3 DNA reads TGTGCCACCAGCAGAACCGGGACACCTCATGGAGGCTACACCTTC.

This clone has just a few counts. The junction and the germline gene differ at one end; a read error may be behind it. The chain uses TRBV6-5 and TRBJ1-4; D may be TRBD1 (5 bases). The germline gives CDR1 MNHEY, CDR2 SVGAGI. This CDR3 is built from 13 residues. CDR3 in amino acids: CAISRGEKEKLFF. For the CDR3, the DNA is TGTGCCATCAGTCGGGGGGAGAAGGAAAAACTGTTTTTT.

This chain joins TRBV15 and TRBJ1-2; D possibly corresponds to TRBD1 (6 bases). Trimming cost V 4 bases and J 7 bases, with 10 bases left between them. Germline lookup yields CDR1 LNHNV and CDR2 YYDKDF (reference sequence). This CDR3 region has 12 residues. CDR3 in DNA: TGTGCCACCAGCACCCAGGGGTCTGGCTACACCTTC. It yields the protein CATSTQGSGYTF. Drawing the rest from reference TRBV15 and TRBJ1-2, the complete variable domain is DAMVIQNPRYQVTQFGKPVTLSCSQTLNHNVMYWYQQKSSQAPKLLFHYYDKDFNNEADTPDNFQSRRPNTSFCFLDIRSPGLGDTAMYLCATSTQGSGYTFGSGTRLTVV.